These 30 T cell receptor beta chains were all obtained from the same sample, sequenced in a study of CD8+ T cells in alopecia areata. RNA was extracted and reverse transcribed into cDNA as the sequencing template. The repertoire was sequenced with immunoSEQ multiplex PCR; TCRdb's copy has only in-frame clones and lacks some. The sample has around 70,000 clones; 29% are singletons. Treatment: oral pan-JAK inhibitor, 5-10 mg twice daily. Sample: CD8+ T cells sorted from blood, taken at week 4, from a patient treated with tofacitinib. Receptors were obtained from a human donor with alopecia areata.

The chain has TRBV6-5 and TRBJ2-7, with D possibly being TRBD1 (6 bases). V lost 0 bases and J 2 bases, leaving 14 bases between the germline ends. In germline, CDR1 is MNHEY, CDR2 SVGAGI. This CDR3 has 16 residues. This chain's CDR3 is CASSYSIQGDPYEQYF. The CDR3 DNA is TGTGCCAGCAGTTACTCTATACAGGGAGACCCCTACGAGCAGTACTTC.

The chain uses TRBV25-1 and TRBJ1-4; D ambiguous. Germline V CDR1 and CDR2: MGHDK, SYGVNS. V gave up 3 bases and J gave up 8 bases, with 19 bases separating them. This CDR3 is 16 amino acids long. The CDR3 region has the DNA TGTGCCAGCAGTGATCCCTCGGACGGTGGAAACGAAAAACTGTTTTTT. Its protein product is CASSDPSDGGNEKLFF.

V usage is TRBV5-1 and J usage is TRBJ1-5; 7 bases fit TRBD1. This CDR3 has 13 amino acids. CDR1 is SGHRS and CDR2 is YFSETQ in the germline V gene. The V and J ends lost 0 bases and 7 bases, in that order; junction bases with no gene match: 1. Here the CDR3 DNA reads TGCGCCAGCAGCTTGGCGACAGGGCAGCCCCAGCATTTT. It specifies CASSLATGQPQHF.

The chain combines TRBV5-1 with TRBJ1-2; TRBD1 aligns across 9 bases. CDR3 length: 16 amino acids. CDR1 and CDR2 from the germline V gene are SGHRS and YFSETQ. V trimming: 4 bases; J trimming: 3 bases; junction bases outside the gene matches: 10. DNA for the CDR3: TGCGCCAGCAGCGGGACTCCGGGACAGGGCTACTATGGCTACACCTTC. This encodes CASSGTPGQGYYGYTF.

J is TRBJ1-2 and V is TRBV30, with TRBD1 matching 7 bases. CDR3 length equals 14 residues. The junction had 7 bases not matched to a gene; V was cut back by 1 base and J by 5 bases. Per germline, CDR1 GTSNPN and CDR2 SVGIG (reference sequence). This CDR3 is CAWSGGGGSYGYTF. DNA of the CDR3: TGTGCCTGGAGTGGGGGAGGGGGCTCGTATGGCTACACCTTC.

In DNA, the CDR3 is TGTGCCAGCAGCCCCTTGTCGGGAGGGCGTTCCTACGAGCAGTACTTC. As protein: CASSPLSGGRSYEQYF. The chain links TRBV4-2 to TRBJ2-7; 8 positions match TRBD2. CDR3 length equals 16 residues. CDR1 LGHNA and CDR2 YNFKEQ come from the germline V gene. V trimming: 4 bases; J trimming: 1 base; junction bases outside the gene matches: 9.

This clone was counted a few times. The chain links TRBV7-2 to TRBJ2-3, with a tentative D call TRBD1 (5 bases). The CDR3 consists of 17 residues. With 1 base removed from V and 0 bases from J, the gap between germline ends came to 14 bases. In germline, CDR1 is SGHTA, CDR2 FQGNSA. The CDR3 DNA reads TGTGCCAGCAGCTTAGGATGGGGCACGACTAGCACAGATACGCAGTATTTT. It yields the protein CASSLGWGTTSTDTQYF.

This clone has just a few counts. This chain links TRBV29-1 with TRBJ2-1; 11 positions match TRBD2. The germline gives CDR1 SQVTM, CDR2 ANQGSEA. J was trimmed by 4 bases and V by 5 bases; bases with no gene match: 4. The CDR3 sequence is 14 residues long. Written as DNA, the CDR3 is TGCAGCGTTTTAACTAGCGGGAGATACAATGAGCAGTTCTTC. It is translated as CSVLTSGRYNEQFF.

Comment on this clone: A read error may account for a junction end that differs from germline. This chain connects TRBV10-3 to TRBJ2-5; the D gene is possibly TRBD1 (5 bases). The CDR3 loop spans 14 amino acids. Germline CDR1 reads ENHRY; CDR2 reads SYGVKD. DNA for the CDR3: TGTGCCAGCAGTCCACAGGTCACCCAAGAGACCCAGTACTTC. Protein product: CASSPQVTQETQYF.

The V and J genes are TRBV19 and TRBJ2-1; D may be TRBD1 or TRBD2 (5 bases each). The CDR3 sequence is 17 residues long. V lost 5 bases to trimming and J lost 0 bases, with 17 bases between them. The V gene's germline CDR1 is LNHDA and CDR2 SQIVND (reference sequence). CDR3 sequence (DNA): TGTGCCAGTAGTGTTCCCTGGGACCGCGGCTCCTACAATGAGCAGTTCTTC. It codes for CASSVPWDRGSYNEQFF.

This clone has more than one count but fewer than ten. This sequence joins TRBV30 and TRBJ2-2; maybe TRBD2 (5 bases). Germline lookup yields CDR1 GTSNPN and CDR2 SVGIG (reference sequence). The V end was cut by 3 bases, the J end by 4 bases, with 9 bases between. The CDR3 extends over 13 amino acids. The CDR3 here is CAWRGEVTGELFF. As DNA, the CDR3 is TGTGCCTGGAGGGGAGAGGTCACCGGGGAGCTGTTTTTT.

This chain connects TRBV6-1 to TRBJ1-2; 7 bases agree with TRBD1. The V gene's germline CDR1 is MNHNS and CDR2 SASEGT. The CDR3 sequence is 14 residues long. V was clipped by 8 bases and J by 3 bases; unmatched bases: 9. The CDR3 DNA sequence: TGTGCCAGCGGAGCGACAGGGAAGGACTATGGCTACACCTTC. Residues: CASGATGKDYGYTF.

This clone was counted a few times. This CDR3 reads CSVVGQVGVYGYTF. The CDR3 DNA is TGCAGCGTTGTTGGACAGGTCGGGGTCTATGGCTACACCTTC. The V and J genes are TRBV29-1 and TRBJ1-2; TRBD1 aligns across 7 bases. J gave up 4 bases and V 4 bases, and 9 bases lay outside the gene matches. This CDR3 is 14 amino acids long. In germline, CDR1 is SQVTM, CDR2 ANQGSEA.

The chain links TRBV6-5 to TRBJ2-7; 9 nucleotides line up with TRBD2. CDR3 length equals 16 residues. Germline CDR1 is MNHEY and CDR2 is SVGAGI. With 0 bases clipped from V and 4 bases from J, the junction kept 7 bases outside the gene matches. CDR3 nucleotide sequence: TGTGCCAGCAGTTACTCGTGGGGCGGGAGGGAGTACGAGCAGTACTTC. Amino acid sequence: CASSYSWGGREYEQYF.

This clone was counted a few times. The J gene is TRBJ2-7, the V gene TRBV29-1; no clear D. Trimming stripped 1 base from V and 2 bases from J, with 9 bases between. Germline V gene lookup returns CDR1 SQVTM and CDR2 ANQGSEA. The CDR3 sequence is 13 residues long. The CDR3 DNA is TGCAGCGTTGAAGGTTCCTTACCCTACGAGCAGTACTTC. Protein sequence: CSVEGSLPYEQYF.

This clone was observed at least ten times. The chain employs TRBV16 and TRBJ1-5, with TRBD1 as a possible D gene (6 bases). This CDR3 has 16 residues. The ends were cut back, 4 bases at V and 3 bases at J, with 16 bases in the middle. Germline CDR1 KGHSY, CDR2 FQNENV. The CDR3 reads CASSPWAGEFNQPQHF. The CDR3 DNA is TGTGCCAGCAGCCCCTGGGCAGGGGAATTCAATCAGCCCCAGCATTTT. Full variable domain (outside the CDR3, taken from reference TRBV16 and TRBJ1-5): GEEVAQTPKHLVRGEGQKAKLYCAPIKGHSYVFWYQQVLKNEFKFLISFQNENVFDETGMPKERFSAKCLPNSPCSLEIQATKLEDSAVYFCASSPWAGEFNQPQHFGDGTRLSIL.

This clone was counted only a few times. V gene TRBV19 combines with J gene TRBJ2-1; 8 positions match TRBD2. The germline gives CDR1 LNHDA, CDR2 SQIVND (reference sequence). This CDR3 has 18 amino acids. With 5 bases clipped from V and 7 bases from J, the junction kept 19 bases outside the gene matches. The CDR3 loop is CASSPKGGLVGRGNEQFF. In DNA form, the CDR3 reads TGTGCCAGTAGTCCAAAGGGGGGACTAGTCGGGAGAGGTAATGAGCAGTTCTTC.

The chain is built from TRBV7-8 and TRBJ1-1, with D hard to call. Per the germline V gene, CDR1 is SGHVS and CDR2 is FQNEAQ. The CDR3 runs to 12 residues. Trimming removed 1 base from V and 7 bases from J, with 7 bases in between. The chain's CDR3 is CASSLGGIEAFF. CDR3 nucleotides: TGTGCCAGCAGCTTAGGAGGGATTGAAGCTTTCTTT. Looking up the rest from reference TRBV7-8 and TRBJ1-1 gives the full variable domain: GAGVSQSPRYKVAKRGQDVALRCDPISGHVSLFWYQQALGQGPEFLTYFQNEAQLDKSGLPSDRFFAERPEGSVSTLKIQRTQQEDSAVYLCASSLGGIEAFFGQGTRLTVV.

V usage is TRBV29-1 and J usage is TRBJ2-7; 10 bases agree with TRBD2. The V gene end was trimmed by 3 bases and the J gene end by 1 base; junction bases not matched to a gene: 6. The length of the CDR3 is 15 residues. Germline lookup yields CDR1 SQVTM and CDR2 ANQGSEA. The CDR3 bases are TGCAGCGTTGAGTTCGGGACTAGCGAATCCTACGAGCAGTACTTC. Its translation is CSVEFGTSESYEQYF.

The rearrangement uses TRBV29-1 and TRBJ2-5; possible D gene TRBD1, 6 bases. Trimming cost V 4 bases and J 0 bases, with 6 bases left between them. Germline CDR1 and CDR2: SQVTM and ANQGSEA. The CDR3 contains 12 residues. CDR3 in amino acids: CSVGTDQETQYF. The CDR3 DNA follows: TGCAGCGTTGGGACAGACCAAGAGACCCAGTACTTC.

In DNA, the CDR3 is TGTGCCAGCAGCTCAAACCCCGGGACAGAAGAGACCCAGTACTTC. It is translated as CASSSNPGTEETQYF. The gene calls are TRBV7-3 and TRBJ2-5, with 7 bases matching TRBD1. From germline, CDR1 is SGHTA and CDR2 FQGTGA. The V and J ends lost 4 bases and 3 bases, in that order; junction bases with no gene match: 8. This CDR3 has 15 amino acids.

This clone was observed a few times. The CDR3 DNA reads as TGTGCCACCAGCAGGAACCAGGCCTCCTACGAGCAGTACTTC. This gives the protein CATSRNQASYEQYF. The chain is built from TRBV15 and TRBJ2-7; D call uncertain. V was cut by 3 bases and J by 0 bases, with 9 bases left in between. The germline CDR1 and CDR2 sequences are LNHNV and YYDKDF (reference sequence). CDR3 length equals 14 residues.

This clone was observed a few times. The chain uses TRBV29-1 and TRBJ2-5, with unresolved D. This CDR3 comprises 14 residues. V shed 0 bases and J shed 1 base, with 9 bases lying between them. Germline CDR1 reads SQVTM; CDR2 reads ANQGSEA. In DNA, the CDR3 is TGCAGCGTTGAAGATCTTGGCGGCCAAGAGACCCAGTACTTC. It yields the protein CSVEDLGGQETQYF. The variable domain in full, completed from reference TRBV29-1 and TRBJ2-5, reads SAVISQKPSRDICQRGTSLTIQCQVDSQVTMMFWYRQQPGQSLTLIATANQGSEATYESGFVIDKFPISRPNLTFSTLTVSNMSPEDSSIYLCSVEDLGGQETQYFGPGTRLLVL.

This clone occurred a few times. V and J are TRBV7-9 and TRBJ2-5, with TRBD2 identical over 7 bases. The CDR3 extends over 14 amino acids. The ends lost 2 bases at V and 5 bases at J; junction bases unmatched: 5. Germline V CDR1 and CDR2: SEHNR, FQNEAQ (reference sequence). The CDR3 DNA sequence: TGTGCCAGCAGCTTATCGGGACTAAGGGAGACCCAGTACTTC. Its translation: CASSLSGLRETQYF.

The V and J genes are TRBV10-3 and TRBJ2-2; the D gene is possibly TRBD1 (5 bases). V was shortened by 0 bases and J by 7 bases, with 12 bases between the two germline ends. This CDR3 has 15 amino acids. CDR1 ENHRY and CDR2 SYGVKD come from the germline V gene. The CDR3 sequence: CAISESAGFSGELFF. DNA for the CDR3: TGTGCCATCAGTGAGTCCGCAGGGTTTAGCGGGGAGCTGTTTTTT.

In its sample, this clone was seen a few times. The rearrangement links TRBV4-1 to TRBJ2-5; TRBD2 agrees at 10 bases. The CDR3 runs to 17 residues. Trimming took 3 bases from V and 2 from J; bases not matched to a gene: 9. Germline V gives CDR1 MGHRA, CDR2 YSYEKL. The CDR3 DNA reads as TGCGCCAGCAGCCAGAGGGTGCTAGCGGGAGCACAAGAGACCCAGTACTTC. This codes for CASSQRVLAGAQETQYF.

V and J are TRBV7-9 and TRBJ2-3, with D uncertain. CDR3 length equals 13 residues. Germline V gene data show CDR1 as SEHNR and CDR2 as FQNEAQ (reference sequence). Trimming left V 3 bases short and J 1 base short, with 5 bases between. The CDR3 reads CASSFGGTDTQYF. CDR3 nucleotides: TGTGCCAGCAGCTTCGGAGGCACAGATACGCAGTATTTT.

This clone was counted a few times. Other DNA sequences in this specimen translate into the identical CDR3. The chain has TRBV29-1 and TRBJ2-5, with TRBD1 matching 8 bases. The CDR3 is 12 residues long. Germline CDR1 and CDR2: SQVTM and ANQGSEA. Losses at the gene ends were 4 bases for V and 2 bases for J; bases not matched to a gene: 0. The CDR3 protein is CSVGQGQETQYF. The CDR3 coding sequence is TGCAGCGTTGGACAGGGGCAAGAGACCCAGTACTTC.

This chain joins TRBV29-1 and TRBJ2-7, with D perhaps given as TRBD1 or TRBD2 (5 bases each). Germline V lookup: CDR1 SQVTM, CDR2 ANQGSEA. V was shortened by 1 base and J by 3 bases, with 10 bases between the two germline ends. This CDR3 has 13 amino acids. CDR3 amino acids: CSVEVLGDYEQYF. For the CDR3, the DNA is TGCAGCGTTGAAGTTCTGGGGGACTACGAGCAGTACTTC.

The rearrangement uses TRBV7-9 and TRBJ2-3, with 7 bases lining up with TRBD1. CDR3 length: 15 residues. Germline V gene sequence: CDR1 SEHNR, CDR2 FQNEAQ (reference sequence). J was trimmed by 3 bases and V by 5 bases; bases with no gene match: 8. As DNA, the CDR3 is TGTGCCAGCAGCCACCCCGAGGGGGCTACAGATACGCAGTATTTT. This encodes CASSHPEGATDTQYF.